This TCR beta chain was captured in a study of shared clonotypes between healthy human individuals. Overall study context: A few men and a couple of women, aged 18 to 49, were donors.

The CDR3 has 12 residues. From germline, CDR1 is MDHEN and CDR2 SYDVKM. The V and J ends lost 3 bases and 5 bases respectively, with 5 bases between them. Genomic DNA (from each subset) was split evenly across several immunoSEQ plates. Ten immunoSEQ deep assay plates were used to sequence the DNA of unsorted PBMCs. The protocol was immunoSEQ multiplex PCR, while the TCRdb copy is restricted to in-frame clones and leaves out a portion. The data hold around 530,000 clones, with just over 75% observed a single time. Genomic DNA from unsorted samples was obtained from about 82 million PBMCs (per sample). V and J are TRBV28 and TRBJ1-5; D gene uncertain. The sequence came from a woman in her thirties or forties in good health. Some clones in this sample may be carry-over from other donors' samples. The sequenced sample consisted of PBMCs. In DNA, the CDR3 is TGTGCCAGCAGTTTGTTCCATCAGCCCCAGCATTTT. It specifies CASSLFHQPQHF.